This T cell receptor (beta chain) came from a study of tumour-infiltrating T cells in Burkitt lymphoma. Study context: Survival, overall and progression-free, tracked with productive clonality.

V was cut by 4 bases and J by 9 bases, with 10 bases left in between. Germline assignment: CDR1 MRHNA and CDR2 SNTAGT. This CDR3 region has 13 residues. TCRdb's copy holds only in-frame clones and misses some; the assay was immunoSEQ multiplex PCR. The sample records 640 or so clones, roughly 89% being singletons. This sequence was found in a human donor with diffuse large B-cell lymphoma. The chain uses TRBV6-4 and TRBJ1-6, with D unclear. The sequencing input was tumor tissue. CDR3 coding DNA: TGTGCCAGCAGTGCGGAAATTTCTTCACCCCTCCACTTT. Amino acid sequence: CASSAEISSPLHF.